One sample yielded the 3 T cell receptor beta chains listed below, sequenced in a study of radiotherapy plus CTLA-4 blockade in lung cancer. The method was immunoSEQ multiplex PCR; TCRdb's version includes in-frame clones alone and lacks a portion of them. The table has under 70,000 clones, about 72% seen once; the top ten hold 4.4%. The material was peripheral blood, obtained from a patient treated with radiotherapy plus ipilimumab. The receptors come from a human donor with non-small cell lung cancer who had a complete response to radiotherapy plus ipilimumab.

This chain links TRBV7-6 with TRBJ2-5; tentative D call: TRBD1 (5 bases). Germline values: CDR1 SGHVS, CDR2 FNYEAQ. The CDR3 is 18 residues long. V was clipped by 1 base and J by 2 bases, with 20 bases between them. CDR3 sequence (DNA): TGTGCCAGCAGCTTAGTAGGTGGGGCAGGGCAAGATCAAGAGACCCAGTACTTC. It encodes CASSLVGGAGQDQETQYF.

The chain links TRBV30 to TRBJ1-2; 7 bases are shared with TRBD1. This CDR3 has 15 amino acids. CDR1 GTSNPN and CDR2 SVGIG come from the germline V gene (reference sequence). Losses at the gene ends were 0 bases for V and 4 bases for J; bases not matched to a gene: 8. The CDR3 loop reads CAWSVGGSGIYGYTF. The CDR3 region has the DNA TGTGCCTGGAGTGTAGGGGGCAGCGGAATCTATGGCTACACCTTC.

The chain joins TRBV30 to TRBJ2-2; 7 bases align to TRBD1. V lost 3 bases to trimming and J lost 4 bases; unmatched junction nucleotides: 5. This CDR3 has 14 residues. The V gene's germline CDR1 is GTSNPN and CDR2 SVGIG (reference sequence). The chain's CDR3 is CAWRTGTATGELFF. The DNA for the CDR3 is TGTGCCTGGAGGACGGGGACAGCCACCGGGGAGCTGTTTTTT.